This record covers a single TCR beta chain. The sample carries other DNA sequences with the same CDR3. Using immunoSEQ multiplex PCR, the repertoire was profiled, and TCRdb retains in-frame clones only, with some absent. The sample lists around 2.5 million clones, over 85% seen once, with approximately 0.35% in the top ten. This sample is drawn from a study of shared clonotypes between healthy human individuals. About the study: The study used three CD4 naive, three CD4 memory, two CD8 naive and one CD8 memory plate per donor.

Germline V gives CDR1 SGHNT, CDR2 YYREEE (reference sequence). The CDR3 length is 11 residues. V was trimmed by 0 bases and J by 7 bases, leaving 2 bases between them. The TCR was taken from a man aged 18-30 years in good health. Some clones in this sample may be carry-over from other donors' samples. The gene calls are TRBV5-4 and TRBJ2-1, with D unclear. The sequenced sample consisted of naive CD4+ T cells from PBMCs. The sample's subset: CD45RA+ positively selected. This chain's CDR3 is CASSLGNEQFF. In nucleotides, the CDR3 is TGTGCCAGCAGCTTGGGGAATGAGCAGTTCTTC.